The entry below gives a single TCR beta chain sequence along with its context. The antigen is unknown. Unique molecular identifiers had been added to the TCR beta cDNA libraries. From the PCR reads, TCRdb called clonotypes with MiXCR, one entry per CDR3 protein. The sample has roughly 540,000 distinct CDR3 sequences, approximately 34% seen once; the top ten hold roughly 6%. This sample is part of a study of post-analysis software for immune sequencing data. Study in general: Relapsing-remitting, secondary progressive and progressive-relapsing multiple sclerosis were all included among the disease courses.

General study points: In patients, TRBV5-6, TRBV5-1 and TRBV20-1 belonged to five TRBV segments found more frequently than in controls. Controls' normalized Chao1 diversity significantly exceeded that of multiple sclerosis patients.

Trimming took off 10 bases at V and 0 bases at J, with 15 bases between the two ends. The CDR3 runs 14 residues. Sequencing was performed on blood. The chain recombines TRBV12-3 or TRBV12-4 with TRBJ1-2, with D hard to call. The sequence came from a girl aged 2 to 17 with multiple sclerosis. For the CDR3, the DNA is TGTGCCACCACAAGGAGGGAGACTAACTATGGCTACACCTTC. Amino acids: CATTRRETNYGYTF.